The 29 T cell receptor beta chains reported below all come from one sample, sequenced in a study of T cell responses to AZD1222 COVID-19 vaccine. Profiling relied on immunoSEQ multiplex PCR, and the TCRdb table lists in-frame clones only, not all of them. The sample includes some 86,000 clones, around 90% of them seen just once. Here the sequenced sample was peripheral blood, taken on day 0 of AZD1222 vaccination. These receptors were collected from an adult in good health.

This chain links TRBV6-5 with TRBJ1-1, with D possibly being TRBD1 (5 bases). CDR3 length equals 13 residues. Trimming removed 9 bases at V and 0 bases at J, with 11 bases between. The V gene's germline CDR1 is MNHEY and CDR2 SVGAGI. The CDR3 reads CASLRGMNTEAFF. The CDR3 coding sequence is TGTGCCAGTTTGAGGGGTATGAACACTGAAGCTTTCTTT.

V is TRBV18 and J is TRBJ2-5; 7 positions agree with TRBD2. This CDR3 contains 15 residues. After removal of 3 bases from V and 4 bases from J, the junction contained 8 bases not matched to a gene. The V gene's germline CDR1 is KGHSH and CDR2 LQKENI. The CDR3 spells CASSPSAGERETQYF. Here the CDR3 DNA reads TGTGCCAGCTCACCCTCGGCGGGAGAGAGAGAGACCCAGTACTTC.

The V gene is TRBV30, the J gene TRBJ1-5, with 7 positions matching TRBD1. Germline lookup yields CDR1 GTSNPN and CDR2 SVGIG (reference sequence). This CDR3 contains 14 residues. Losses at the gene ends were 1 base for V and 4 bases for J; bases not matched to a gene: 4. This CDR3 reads CAWSGRGGNQPQHF. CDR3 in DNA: TGTGCCTGGAGTGGCAGGGGGGGTAATCAGCCCCAGCATTTT. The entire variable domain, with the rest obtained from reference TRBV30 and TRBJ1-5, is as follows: SQTIHQWPATLVQPVGSPLSLECTVEGTSNPNLYWYRQAAGRGLQLLFYSVGIGQISSEVPQNLSASRPQDRQFILSSKKLLLSDSGFYLCAWSGRGGNQPQHFGDGTRLSIL.

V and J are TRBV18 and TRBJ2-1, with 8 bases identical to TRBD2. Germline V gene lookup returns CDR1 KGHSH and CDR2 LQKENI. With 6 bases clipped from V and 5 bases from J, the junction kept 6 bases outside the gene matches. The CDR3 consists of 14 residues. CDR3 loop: CASSRSGNDNEQFF. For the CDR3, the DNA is TGTGCCAGCTCCCGTAGCGGGAATGACAATGAGCAGTTCTTC.

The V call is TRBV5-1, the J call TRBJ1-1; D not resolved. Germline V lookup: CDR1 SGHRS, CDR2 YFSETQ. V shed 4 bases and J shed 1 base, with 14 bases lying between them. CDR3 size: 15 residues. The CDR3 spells CASSPREGGNTEAFF. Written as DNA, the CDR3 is TGCGCCAGCAGCCCCCGGGAGGGCGGGAACACTGAAGCTTTCTTT.

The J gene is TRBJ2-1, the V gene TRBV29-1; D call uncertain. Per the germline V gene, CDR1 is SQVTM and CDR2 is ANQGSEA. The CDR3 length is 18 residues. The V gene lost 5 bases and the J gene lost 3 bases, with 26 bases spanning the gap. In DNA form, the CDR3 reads TGCAGCGTTCAGTACTCTTTTAGGATGGAAATTAACTACAATGAGCAGTTCTTC. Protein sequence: CSVQYSFRMEINYNEQFF.

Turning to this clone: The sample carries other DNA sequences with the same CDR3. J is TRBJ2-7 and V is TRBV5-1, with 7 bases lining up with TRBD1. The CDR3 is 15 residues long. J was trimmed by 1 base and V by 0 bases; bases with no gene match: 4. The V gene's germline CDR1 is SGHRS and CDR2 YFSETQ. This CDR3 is CASSLVAGGSYEQYF. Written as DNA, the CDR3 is TGCGCCAGCAGCTTGGTGGCAGGGGGATCCTACGAGCAGTACTTC.

The DNA of the CDR3 is TGTGCCAGCTCCCAATGGCACAATGAGCAGTTCTTC. Amino acid sequence: CASSQWHNEQFF. V gene TRBV2 combines with J gene TRBJ2-1; D call uncertain. The CDR3 has 12 amino acids. V lost 8 bases, J lost 5 bases, and 10 bases lay in between. CDR1 is SNHLY and CDR2 is FYNNEI in the germline V gene.

The CDR3 sequence is CASSQQSYGNTIYF. For the CDR3, the DNA is TGTGCCAGCAGCCAACAGTCTTACGGAAACACCATATATTTT. J is TRBJ1-3 and V is TRBV3-1 (or the pseudogene TRBV3-2), with D hard to call. In germline, CDR1 is LGHDT, CDR2 YNNKEL (reference sequence). V was pared by 2 bases and J by 4 bases, with 9 bases between. The CDR3 has 14 amino acids.

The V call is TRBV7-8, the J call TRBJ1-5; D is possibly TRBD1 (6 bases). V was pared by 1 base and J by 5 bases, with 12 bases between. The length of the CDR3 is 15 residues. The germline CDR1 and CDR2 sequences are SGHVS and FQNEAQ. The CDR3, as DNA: TGTGCCAGCAGCTTAGAAGGGGGGGCCGATCAGCCCCAGCATTTT. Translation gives CASSLEGGADQPQHF.

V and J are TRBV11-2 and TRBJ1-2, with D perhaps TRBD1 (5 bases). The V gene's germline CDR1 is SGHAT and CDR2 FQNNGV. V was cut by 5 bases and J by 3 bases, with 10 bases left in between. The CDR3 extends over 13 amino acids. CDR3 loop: CASSVTADYGYTF. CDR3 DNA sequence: TGTGCCAGCAGCGTGACAGCCGACTATGGCTACACCTTC.

CDR3 loop: CASSPGTQTYNEQFF. CDR3 bases: TGTGCCAGCTCACCAGGGACACAGACCTACAATGAGCAGTTCTTC. The genes are TRBV18 and TRBJ2-1; D is possibly TRBD1 (6 bases). The germline gives CDR1 KGHSH, CDR2 LQKENI. Trimming shortened V by 2 bases and J by 2 bases, and 10 bases separated the two germline ends. The CDR3 runs 15 residues.

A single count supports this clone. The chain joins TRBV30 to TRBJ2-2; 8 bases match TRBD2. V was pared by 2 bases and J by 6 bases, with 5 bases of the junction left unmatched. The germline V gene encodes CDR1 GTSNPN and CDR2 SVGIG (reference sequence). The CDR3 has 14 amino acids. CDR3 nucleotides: TGTGCCTGGAGTCCCCGGGGGGGGGCCGGGGAGCTGTTTTTT. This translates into CAWSPRGGAGELFF.

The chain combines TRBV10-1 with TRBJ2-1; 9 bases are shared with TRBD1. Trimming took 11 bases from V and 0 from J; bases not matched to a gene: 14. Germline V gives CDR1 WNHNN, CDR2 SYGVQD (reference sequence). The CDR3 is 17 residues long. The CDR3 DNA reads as TGCGCCTCCAACAGGGGGCGGGAGTCGAGCTCCTACAATGAGCAGTTCTTC. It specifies CASNRGRESSSYNEQFF.

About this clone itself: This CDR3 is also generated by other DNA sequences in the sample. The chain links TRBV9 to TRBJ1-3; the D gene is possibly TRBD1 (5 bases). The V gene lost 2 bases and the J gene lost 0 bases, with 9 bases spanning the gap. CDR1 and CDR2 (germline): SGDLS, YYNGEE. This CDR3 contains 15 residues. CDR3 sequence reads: CASSVTGGSGNTIYF. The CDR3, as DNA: TGTGCCAGCAGCGTTACAGGAGGCTCTGGAAACACCATATATTTT.

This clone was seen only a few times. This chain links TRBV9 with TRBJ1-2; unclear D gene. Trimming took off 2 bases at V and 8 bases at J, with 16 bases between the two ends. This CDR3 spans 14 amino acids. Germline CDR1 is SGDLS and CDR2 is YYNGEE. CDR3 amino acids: CASSVGLGYGGYTF. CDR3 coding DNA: TGTGCCAGCAGCGTGGGGTTGGGCTATGGCGGCTACACCTTC. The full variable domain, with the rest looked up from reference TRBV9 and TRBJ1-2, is DSGVTQTPKHLITATGQRVTLRCSPRSGDLSVYWYQQSLDQGLQFLIQYYNGEERAKGNILERFSAQQFPDLHSELNLSSLELGDSALYFCASSVGLGYGGYTFGSGTRLTVV.

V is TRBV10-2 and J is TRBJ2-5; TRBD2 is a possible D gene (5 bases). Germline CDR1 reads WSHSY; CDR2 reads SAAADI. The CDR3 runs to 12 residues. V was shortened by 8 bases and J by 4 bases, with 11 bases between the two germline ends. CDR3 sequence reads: CASASEGETQYF. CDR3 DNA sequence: TGCGCCAGCGCATCTGAGGGAGAGACCCAGTACTTC.

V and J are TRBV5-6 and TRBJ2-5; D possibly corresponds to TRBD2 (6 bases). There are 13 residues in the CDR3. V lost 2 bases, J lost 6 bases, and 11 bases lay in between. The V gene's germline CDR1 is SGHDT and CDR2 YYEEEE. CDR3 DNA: TGTGCCAGCAGCTTAGGAGCGGGCCAGACCCAGTACTTC. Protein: CASSLGAGQTQYF.

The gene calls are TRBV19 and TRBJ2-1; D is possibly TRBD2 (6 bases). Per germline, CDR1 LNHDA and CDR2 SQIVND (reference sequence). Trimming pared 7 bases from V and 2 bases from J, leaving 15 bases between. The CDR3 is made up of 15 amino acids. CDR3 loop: CASTMAAGPYNEQFF. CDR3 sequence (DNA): TGTGCCAGTACCATGGCTGCGGGACCCTACAATGAGCAGTTCTTC.

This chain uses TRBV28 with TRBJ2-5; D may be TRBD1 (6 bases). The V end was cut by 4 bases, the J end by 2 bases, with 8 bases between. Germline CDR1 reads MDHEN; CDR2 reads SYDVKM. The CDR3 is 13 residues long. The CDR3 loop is CASSYRAQETQYF. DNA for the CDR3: TGTGCCAGCAGTTACAGGGCGCAAGAGACCCAGTACTTC. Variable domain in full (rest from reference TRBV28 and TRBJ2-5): DVKVTQSSRYLVKRTGEKVFLECVQDMDHENMFWYRQDPGLGLRLIYFSYDVKMKEKGDIPEGYSVSREKKERFSLILESASTNQTSMYLCASSYRAQETQYFGPGTRLLVL.

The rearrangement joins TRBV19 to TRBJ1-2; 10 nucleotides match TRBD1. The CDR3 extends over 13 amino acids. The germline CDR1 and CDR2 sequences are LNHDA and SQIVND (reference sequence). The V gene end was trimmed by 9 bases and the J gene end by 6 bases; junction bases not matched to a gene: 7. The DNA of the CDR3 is TGTGCCAGCCCAGGACAGGGGGTAGATGGCTACACCTTC. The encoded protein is CASPGQGVDGYTF.

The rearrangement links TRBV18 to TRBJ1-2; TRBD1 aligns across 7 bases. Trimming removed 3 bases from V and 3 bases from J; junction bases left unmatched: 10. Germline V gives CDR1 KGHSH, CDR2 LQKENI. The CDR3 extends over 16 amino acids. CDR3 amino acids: CASSPTLTGLDYGYTF. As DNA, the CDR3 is TGTGCCAGCTCACCTACACTGACAGGGTTGGACTATGGCTACACCTTC. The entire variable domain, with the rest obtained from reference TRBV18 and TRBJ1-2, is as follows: NAGVMQNPRHLVRRRGQEARLRCSPMKGHSHVYWYRQLPEEGLKFMVYLQKENIIDESGMPKERFSAEFPKEGPSILRIQQVVRGDSAAYFCASSPTLTGLDYGYTFGSGTRLTVV.

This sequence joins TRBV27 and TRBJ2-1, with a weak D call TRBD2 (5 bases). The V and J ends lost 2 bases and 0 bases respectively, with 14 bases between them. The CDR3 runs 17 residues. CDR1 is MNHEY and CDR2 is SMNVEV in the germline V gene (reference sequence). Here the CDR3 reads CASSLHKLVSSYNEQFF. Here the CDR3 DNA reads TGTGCCAGCAGTTTACATAAACTAGTGAGCTCCTACAATGAGCAGTTCTTC.

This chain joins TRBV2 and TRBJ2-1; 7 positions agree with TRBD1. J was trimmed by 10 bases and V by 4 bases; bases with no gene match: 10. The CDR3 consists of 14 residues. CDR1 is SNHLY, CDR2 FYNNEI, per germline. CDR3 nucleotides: TGTGCCAGCAGTGGACAGGGATCCTTGGGGGAGCAGTTCTTC. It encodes CASSGQGSLGEQFF. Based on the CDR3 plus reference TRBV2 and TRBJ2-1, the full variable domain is EPEVTQTPSHQVTQMGQEVILRCVPISNHLYFYWYRQILGQKVEFLVSFYNNEISEKSEIFDDQFSVERPDGSNFTLKIRSTKLEDSAMYFCASSGQGSLGEQFFGPGTRLTVL.

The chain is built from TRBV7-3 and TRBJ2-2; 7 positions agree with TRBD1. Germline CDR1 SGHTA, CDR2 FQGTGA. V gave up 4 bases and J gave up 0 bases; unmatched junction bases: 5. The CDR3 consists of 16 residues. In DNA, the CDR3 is TGTGCCAGCAGCTCCCCGGGACAGACGAACACCGGGGAGCTGTTTTTT. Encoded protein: CASSSPGQTNTGELFF. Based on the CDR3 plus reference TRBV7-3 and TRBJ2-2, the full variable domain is GAGVSQTPSNKVTEKGKYVELRCDPISGHTALYWYRQSLGQGPEFLIYFQGTGAADDSGLPNDRFFAVRPEGSVSTLKIQRTERGDSAVYLCASSSPGQTNTGELFFGEGSRLTVL.

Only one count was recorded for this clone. In nucleotides, the CDR3 is TGTGCCAGCAGTTTCGGACAGGGATGGTACGAGCAGTACTTC. It encodes CASSFGQGWYEQYF. This chain joins TRBV28 and TRBJ2-7; 8 bases line up with TRBD1. V shed 3 bases and J 4 bases; nucleotides not matched to a gene: 5. Germline-derived CDR1 and CDR2 are MDHEN and SYDVKM. The CDR3 totals 14 residues.

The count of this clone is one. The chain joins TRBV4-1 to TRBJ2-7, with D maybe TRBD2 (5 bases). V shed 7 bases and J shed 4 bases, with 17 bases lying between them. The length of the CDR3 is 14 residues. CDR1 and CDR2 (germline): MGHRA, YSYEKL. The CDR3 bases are TGCGCCAGCACTAGGGAAATAGGAGGATACGAGCAGTACTTC. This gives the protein CASTREIGGYEQYF.

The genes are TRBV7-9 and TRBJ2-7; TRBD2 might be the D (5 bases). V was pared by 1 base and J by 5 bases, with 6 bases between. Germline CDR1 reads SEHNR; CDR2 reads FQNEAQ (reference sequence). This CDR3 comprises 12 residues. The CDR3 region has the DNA TGTGCCAGCAGCTTAGTCGGGGACGAGCAGTACTTC. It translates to CASSLVGDEQYF.

CDR3 bases: TGTGCCATCAGTGACCCTAAGGGAGTCGAGAACACCATATATTTT. This translates into CAISDPKGVENTIYF. The chain is built from TRBV10-3 and TRBJ1-3, with unresolved D. The CDR3 extends over 15 amino acids. The germline CDR1 and CDR2 sequences are ENHRY and SYGVKD. Trimming left V 3 bases short and J 7 bases short, with 16 bases between.